What follows describes a single T cell receptor (beta chain). This was the immunoSEQ v3.0 assay at survey level. Data came from immunoSEQ multiplex PCR; TCRdb stores just in-frame clones and leaves some out. The table lists around 13,000 clones, around 77% of them singletons. This sample stems from a study of long-term antiretroviral therapy in people with HIV. Trimming took 8 bases from V and 0 from J; bases not matched to a gene: 5. The CDR3 totals 15 residues. Germline CDR1 SNHLY, CDR2 FYNNEI. At least two post-ART and at least one pre-ART PBMC sample were available for each donor. The sequence came from a woman aged 40 to 49 with HIV. The sequencing used unsorted PBMCs, collected 0.5 years before starting antiretroviral therapy. V and J are TRBV2 and TRBJ2-2; 8 positions match TRBD2. The DNA for the CDR3 is TGTGCCAGCCGTAGCGGGACCGCGAACACCGGGGAGCTGTTTTTT. Protein: CASRSGTANTGELFF.